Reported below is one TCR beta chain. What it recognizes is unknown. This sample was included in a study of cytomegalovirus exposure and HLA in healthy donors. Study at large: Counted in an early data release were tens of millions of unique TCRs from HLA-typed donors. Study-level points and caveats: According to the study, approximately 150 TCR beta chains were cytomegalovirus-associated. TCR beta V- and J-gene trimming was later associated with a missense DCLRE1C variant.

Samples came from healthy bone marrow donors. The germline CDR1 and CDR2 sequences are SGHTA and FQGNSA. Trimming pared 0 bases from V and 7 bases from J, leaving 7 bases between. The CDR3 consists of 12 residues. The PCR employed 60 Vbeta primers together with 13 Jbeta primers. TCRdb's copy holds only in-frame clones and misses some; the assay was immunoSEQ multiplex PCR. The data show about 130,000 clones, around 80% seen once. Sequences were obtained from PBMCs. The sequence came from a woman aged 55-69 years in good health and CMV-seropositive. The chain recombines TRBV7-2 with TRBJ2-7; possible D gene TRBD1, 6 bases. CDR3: CASSLAQGEQYF. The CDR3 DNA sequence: TGTGCCAGCAGCTTAGCCCAGGGGGAGCAGTACTTC. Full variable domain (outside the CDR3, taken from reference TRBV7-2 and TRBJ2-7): GAGVSQSPSNKVTEKGKDVELRCDPISGHTALYWYRQSLGQGLEFLIYFQGNSAPDKSGLPSDRFSAERTGGSVSTLTIQRTQQEDSAVYLCASSLAQGEQYFGPGTRLTVT.